These T cell receptor beta chains were read from a single sample in a study of beta chain features in type 1 diabetes. Sequencing used immunoSEQ multiplex PCR; TCRdb keeps in-frame clones, though not all of them. The repertoire consists of approximately 330,000 clones, with 9.5% to 12% occurring once and the leading ten covering around 0.015%. Sequencing was done on a sample of naive CD4+ T cells from blood. Receptors were obtained from a woman in her thirties in good health. Each CDR3 is given without its conserved first and last residue. Each record gives: J gene, clone size, D gene, V gene, CDR3 protein. D genes are given only for firm matches. Not every row has a clone size; where given, it reads once, few, many or a size class.

>TRBJ1-2|few|TRBD1|TRBV7-9
ASSSPRTGNNYGYT
>TRBJ1-5|.|TRBD1|TRBV29-1
SVRTGPNQPQH
>TRBJ2-6|few|.|TRBV7-9
ASSPGVGANVLT
>TRBJ2-5|.|.|TRBV18
ASSPPGQFQETQY
>TRBJ2-1|few|TRBD2|TRBV28
ASSPGTSGVNEQF
>TRBJ1-1|few|TRBD1|TRBV28
ASSSRQGSLNTEAF
>TRBJ2-3|.|TRBD1|TRBV7-6
ASSQFVGTATDTQY
>TRBJ1-1|few|.|TRBV7-9
ASSLVGAPGTEAF
>TRBJ1-5|.|TRBD1|TRBV28
ASSSPGQSNQPQH
>TRBJ1-2|.|.|TRBV7-9
ASSFQGSGYT
>TRBJ2-3|few|TRBD2|TRBV9
ASSVSSGDLDTQY
>TRBJ2-2|few|.|TRBV6-5
AAKRQDNTGELF
>TRBJ2-5|few|TRBD1|TRBV28
ASSSPDRRETQY
>TRBJ1-5|.|.|TRBV5-1
ASSLEGVIGQPQH
>TRBJ2-4|.|TRBD2|TRBV7-9
ASSLAPAREAGSIQY
>TRBJ2-7|few|TRBD2|TRBV29-1
SVGEIAGGTEQY
>TRBJ1-5|few|TRBD1|TRBV28
ASSSGTANQPQH
>TRBJ1-1|.|.|TRBV13
ASSKHGVGTEAF
>TRBJ1-5|.|TRBD1|TRBV7-9
ASSRDRVNQPQH
>TRBJ2-5|.|.|TRBV4-1
ASSQDRTVQETQY
>TRBJ2-1|few|TRBD2|TRBV6-5
ASRTSGNNEQF
>TRBJ1-1|few|TRBD1|TRBV6-6
ASSYPDRGNTEAF
>TRBJ1-1|.|.|TRBV4-3
ASSQDAMFVGPMGGTEAF